This T cell receptor beta chain was recovered during a study of cytomegalovirus exposure and HLA in healthy donors. The PCR used 60 Vbeta and 13 Jbeta primers. Sequencing was performed with immunoSEQ multiplex PCR; in TCRdb, only in-frame clones are kept and a portion is missing. The top ten clones hold 2% to 3% of a sample with some 160,000 clones, more than 75% of them seen once. Trimming took 1 base from V and 1 from J; bases not matched to a gene: 4. The CDR3 spans 17 residues. The germline CDR1 and CDR2 sequences are KGHSH and LQKENI. The receptor was derived from a man in his thirties or forties in good health and CMV-seropositive. Sequenced: PBMCs. The V call is TRBV18, the J call TRBJ2-3, with 11 bases fitting TRBD2. CDR3 nucleotides: TGTGCCAGCTCACCACGGACTAGCGGGCAGGGCACAGATACGCAGTATTTT. Its translation: CASSPRTSGQGTDTQYF.